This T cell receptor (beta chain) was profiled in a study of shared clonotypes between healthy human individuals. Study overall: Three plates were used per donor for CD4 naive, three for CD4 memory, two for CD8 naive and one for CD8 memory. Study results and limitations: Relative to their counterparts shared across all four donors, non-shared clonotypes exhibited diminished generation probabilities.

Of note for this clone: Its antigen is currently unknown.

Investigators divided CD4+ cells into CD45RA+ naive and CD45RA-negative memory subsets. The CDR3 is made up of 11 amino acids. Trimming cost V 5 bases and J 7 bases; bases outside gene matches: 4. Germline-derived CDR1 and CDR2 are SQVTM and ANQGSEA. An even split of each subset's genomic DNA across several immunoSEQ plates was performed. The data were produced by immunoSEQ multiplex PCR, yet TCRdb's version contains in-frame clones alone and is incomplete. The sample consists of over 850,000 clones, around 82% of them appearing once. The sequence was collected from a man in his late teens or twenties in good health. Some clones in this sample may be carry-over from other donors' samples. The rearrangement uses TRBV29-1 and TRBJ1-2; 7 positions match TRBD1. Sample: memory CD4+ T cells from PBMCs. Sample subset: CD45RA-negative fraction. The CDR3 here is CSVSGGGGYTF. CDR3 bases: TGCAGCGTTTCAGGGGGGGGTGGCTACACCTTC.